This TCR beta chain appears in the sequencing data of a study of radiation and T cells in renal cell carcinoma. Time point in this sample: baseline pretreatment blood. The sample's treatment: 15 Gy SBRT to primary tumor, nephrectomy 4 weeks later. Serial blood draws occurred at baseline and 2 and 4 weeks post-SBRT. Clear cell pathology was present in this patient's renal cell carcinoma. Notes on this clone: The target antigen is unknown.

Study-wide results and limits: In blood, top tumor clones expanded by 2 weeks, shrinking by 4.

Looked up from germline, CDR1 is SNHLY and CDR2 is FYNNEI. V was clipped by 3 bases and J by 6 bases, with 9 bases between them. The CDR3 has 13 residues. Sequenced by immunoSEQ multiplex PCR; TCRdb stores in-frame clones only, minus some. The data hold about 49,000 clones, with 83% observed a single time. This rearrangement joins TRBV2 to TRBJ2-1; possibly TRBD2 for D (5 bases). The sequence derives from a woman in her seventies with renal cell carcinoma. The source material was blood, sampled from a patient whose treatment included radiotherapy and nephrectomy. The CDR3 bases are TGTGCCAGCAGTGAGGGGAGCCCCAATGAGCAGTTCTTC. It specifies CASSEGSPNEQFF. The whole variable domain, remainder taken from reference TRBV2 and TRBJ2-1, is EPEVTQTPSHQVTQMGQEVILRCVPISNHLYFYWYRQILGQKVEFLVSFYNNEISEKSEIFDDQFSVERPDGSNFTLKIRSTKLEDSAMYFCASSEGSPNEQFFGPGTRLTVL.